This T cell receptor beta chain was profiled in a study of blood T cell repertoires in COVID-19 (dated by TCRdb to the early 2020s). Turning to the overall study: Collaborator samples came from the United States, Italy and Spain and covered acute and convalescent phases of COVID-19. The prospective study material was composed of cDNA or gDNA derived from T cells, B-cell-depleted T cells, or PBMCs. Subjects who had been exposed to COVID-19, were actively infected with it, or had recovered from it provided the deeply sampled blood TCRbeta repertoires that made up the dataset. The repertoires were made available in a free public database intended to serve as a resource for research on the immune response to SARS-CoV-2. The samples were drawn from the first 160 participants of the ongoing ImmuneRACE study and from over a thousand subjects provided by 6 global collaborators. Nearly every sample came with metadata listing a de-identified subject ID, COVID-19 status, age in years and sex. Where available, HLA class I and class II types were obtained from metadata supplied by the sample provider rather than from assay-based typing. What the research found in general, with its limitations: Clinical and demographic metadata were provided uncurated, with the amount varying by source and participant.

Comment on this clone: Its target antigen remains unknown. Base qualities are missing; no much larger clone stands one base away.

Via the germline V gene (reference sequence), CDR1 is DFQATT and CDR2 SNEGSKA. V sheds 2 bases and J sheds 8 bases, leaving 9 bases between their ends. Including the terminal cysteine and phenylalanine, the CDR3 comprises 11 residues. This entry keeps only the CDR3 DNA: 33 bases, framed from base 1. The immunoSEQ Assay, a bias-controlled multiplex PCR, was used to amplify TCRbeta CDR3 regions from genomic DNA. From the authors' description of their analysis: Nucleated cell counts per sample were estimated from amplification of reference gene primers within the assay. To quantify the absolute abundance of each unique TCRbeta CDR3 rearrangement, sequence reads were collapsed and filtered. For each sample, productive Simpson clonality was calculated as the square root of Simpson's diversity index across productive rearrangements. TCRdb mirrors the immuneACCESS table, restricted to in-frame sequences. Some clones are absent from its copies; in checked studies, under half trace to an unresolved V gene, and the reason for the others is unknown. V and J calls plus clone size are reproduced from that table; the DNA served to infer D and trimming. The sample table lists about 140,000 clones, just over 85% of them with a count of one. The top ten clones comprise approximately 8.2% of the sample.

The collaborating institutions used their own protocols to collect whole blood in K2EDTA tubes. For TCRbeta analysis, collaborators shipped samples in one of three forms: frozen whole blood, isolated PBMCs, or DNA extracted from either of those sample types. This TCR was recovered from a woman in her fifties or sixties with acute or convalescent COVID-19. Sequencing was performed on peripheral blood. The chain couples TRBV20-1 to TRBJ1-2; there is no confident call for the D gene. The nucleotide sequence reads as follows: TGCAGTGCTAGACATGAGCGGGGCTACACCTTC. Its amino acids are CSARHERGYTF.